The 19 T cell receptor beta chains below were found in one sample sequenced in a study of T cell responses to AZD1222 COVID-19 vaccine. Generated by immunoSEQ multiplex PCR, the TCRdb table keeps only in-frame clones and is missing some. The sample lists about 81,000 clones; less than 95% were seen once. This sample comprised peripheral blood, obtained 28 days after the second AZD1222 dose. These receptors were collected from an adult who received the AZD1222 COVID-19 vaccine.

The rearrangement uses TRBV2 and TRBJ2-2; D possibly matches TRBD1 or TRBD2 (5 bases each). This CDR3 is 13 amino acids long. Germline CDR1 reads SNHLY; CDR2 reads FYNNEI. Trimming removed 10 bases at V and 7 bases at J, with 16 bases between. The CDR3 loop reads CATRDGFGGELFF. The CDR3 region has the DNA TGTGCCACCCGGGACGGGTTCGGCGGGGAGCTGTTTTTT.

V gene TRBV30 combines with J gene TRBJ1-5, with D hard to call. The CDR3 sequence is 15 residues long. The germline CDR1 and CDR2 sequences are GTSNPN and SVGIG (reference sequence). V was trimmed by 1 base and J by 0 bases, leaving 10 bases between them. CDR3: CAWSEGSYSNQPQHF. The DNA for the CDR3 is TGTGCCTGGAGTGAAGGCTCCTATAGCAATCAGCCCCAGCATTTT.

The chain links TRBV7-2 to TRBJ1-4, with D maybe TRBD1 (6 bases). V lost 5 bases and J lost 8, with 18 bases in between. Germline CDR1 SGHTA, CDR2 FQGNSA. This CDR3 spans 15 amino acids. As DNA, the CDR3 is TGTGCCAGCAGCCAACTACAGGGAATTGGCGAAAAACTGTTTTTT. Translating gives CASSQLQGIGEKLFF.

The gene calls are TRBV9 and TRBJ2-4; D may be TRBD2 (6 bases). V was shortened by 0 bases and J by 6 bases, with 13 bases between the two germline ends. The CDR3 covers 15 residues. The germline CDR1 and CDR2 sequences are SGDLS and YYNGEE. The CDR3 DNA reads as TGTGCCAGCAGCGTAGCGGGAGCTTGGGGAAACATTCAGTACTTC. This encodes CASSVAGAWGNIQYF.

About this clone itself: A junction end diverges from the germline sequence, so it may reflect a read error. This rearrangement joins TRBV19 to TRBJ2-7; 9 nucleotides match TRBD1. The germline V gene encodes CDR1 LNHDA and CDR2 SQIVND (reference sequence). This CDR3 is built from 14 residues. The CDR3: CASTTGQGSHEQYF. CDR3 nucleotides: TGTGCCAGTACAACGGGACAGGGCTCCCACGAGCAGTACTTC.

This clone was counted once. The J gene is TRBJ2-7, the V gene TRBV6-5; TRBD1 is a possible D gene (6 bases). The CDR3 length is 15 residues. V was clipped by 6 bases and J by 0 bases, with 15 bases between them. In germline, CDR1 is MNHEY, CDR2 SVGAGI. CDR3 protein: CASRVRDTSSYEQYF. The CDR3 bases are TGTGCCAGCAGGGTCCGGGACACGAGCTCCTACGAGCAGTACTTC.

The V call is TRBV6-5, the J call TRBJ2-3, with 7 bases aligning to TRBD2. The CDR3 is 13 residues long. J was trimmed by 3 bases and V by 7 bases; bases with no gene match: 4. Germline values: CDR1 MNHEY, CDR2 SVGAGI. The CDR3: CASTKRGTDTQYF. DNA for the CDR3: TGTGCCAGCACTAAGCGGGGAACAGATACGCAGTATTTT.

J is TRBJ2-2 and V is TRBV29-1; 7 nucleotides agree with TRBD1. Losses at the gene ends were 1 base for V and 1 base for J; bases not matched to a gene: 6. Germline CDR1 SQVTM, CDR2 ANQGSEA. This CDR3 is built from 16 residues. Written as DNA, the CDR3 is TGCAGCGTTGAAGGCCTGGACAGGAAGAACACCGGGGAGCTGTTTTTT. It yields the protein CSVEGLDRKNTGELFF.

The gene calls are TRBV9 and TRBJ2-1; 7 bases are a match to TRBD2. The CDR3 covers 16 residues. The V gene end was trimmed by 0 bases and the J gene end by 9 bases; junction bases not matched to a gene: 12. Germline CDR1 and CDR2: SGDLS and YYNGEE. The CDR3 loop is CASSVGRGRALSEQFF. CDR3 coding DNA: TGTGCCAGCAGCGTAGGAAGAGGGAGGGCATTAAGTGAGCAGTTCTTC. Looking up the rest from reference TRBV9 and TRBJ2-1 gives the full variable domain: DSGVTQTPKHLITATGQRVTLRCSPRSGDLSVYWYQQSLDQGLQFLIQYYNGEERAKGNILERFSAQQFPDLHSELNLSSLELGDSALYFCASSVGRGRALSEQFFGPGTRLTVL.

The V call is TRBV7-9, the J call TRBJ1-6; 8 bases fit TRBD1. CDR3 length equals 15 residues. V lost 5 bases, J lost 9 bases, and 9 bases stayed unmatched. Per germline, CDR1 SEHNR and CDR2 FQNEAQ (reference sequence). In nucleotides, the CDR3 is TGTGCCAGCAGCCAGGGACAGGTCCCCTCTTCACCCCTCCACTTT. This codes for CASSQGQVPSSPLHF.

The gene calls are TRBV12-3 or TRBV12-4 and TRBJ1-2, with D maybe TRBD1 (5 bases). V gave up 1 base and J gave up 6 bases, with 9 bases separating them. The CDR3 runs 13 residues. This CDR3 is CASSLGGIDGYTF. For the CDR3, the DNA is TGTGCCAGCAGTTTAGGGGGGATCGATGGCTACACCTTC.

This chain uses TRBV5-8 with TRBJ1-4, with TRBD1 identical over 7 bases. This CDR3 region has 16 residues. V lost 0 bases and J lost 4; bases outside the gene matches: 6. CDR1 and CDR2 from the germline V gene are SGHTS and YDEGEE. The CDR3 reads CASSLGRDSFNEKLFF. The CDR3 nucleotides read TGTGCCAGCAGCTTGGGCCGGGACAGTTTTAATGAAAAACTGTTTTTT. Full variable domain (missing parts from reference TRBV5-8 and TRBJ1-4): EAGVTQSPTHLIKTRGQQATLRCSPISGHTSVYWYQQALGLGLQFLLWYDEGEERNRGNFPPRFSGRQFPNYSSELNVNALELEDSALYLCASSLGRDSFNEKLFFGSGTQLSVL.

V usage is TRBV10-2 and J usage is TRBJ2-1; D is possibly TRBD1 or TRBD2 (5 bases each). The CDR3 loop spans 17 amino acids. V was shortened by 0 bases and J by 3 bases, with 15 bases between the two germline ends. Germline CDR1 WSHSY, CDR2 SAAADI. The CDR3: CASSESVQGTNYNEQFF. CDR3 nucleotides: TGCGCCAGCAGTGAGTCGGTACAAGGGACCAACTACAATGAGCAGTTCTTC.

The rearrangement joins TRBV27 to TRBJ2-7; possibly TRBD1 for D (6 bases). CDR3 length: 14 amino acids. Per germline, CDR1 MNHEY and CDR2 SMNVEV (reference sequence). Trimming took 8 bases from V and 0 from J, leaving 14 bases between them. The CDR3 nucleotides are TGTGCCAGCCGGAATACGGACAGCTCCTACGAGCAGTACTTC. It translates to CASRNTDSSYEQYF.

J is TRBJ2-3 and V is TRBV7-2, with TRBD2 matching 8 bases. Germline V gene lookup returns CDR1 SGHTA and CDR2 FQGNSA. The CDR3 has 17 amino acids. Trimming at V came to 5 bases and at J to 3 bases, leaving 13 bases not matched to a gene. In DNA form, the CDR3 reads TGTGCCAGCAGCGTCGGGGGGGCGGGAGCGGTGACAGATACGCAGTATTTT. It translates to CASSVGGAGAVTDTQYF.

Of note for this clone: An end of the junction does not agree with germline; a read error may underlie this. CDR3 amino acids: CASSLAQLAAIF. The CDR3 DNA sequence: TGTGCCAGCAGCTTAGCGCAGCTAGCGGCCATCTTC. The chain is built from TRBV7-9 and TRBJ2-1; 7 bases map to TRBD2. Per germline, CDR1 SEHNR and CDR2 FQNEAQ (reference sequence). This CDR3 is 12 amino acids long.

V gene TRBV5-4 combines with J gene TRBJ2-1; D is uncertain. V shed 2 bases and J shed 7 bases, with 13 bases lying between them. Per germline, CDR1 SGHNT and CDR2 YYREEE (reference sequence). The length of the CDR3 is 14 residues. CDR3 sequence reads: CASSFVGMRNEQFF. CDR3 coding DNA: TGTGCCAGCAGCTTTGTAGGCATGAGGAATGAGCAGTTCTTC.

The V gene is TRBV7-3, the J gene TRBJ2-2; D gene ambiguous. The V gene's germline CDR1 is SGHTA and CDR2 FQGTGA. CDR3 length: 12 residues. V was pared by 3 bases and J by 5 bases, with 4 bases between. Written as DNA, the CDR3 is TGTGCCAGCAGCTTGGGGACCGGGGAGCTGTTTTTT. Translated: CASSLGTGELFF.

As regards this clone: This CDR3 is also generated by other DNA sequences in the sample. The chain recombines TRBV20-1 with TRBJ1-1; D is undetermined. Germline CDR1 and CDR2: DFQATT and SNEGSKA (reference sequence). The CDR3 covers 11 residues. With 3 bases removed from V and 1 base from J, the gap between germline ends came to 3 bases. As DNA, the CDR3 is TGCAGTGCTAGGGAGAACACTGAAGCTTTCTTT. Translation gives CSARENTEAFF.